A single sample is the source of the 21 T cell receptor beta chains below, sequenced in a study of OX40 agonist ivuxolimab in advanced cancers. Repertoires were generated with immunoSEQ multiplex PCR, while TCRdb's copy carries only in-frame clones and drops some. The table includes 35,000 to 45,000 clones, around 83% detected once. The sequenced sample was CD4+ or CD8+ T cells sorted from blood, obtained in a trial of the OX40 agonist ivuxolimab. Source of these receptors: an adult with an advanced solid tumor such as melanoma, head and neck, liver or kidney cancer.

The rearrangement uses TRBV7-9 and TRBJ2-1, with 11 bases matching TRBD1. Germline CDR1 is SEHNR and CDR2 is FQNEAQ (reference sequence). V dropped 5 bases and J dropped 2; count of bases not matched to a gene: 11. CDR3 size: 18 residues. The CDR3 protein is CASSQTIPGQGAYNEQFF. The DNA of the CDR3 is TGTGCCAGCAGCCAGACGATTCCGGGACAGGGGGCCTACAATGAGCAGTTCTTC.

The CDR3 is CASSIPRDRGLNSPLHF. As DNA, the CDR3 is TGTGCCAGTAGTATACCCCGGGACAGGGGACTAAATTCACCCCTCCACTTT. The rearrangement links TRBV19 to TRBJ1-6, with 10 bases lining up with TRBD1. The CDR3 spans 17 residues. With 2 bases clipped from V and 7 bases from J, the junction kept 8 bases outside the gene matches. Germline CDR1 is LNHDA and CDR2 is SQIVND (reference sequence).

The chain is built from TRBV7-8 and TRBJ2-5; D may match TRBD1 or TRBD2 (5 bases each). V lost 6 bases and J lost 4, with 12 bases in between. The germline V gene encodes CDR1 SGHVS and CDR2 FQNEAQ. The CDR3 extends over 13 amino acids. The CDR3 loop is CASSQGGGETQYF. The CDR3 region has the DNA TGTGCCAGCAGTCAGGGTGGGGGAGAGACCCAGTACTTC.

The J gene is TRBJ2-5, the V gene TRBV28; 8 bases agree with TRBD2. The end of the DNA fits TRBJ2-7 better, so the J call may be wrong. The CDR3 totals 15 residues. Germline-derived CDR1 and CDR2 are MDHEN and SYDVKM. CDR3 nucleotides: TGTGCCAGCAGAAACGGGGGGGCGAGCTCCTACGAGCAGTACTTC. Residues: CASRNGGASSYEQYF.

The chain uses TRBV19 and TRBJ2-3; no definite D call. The CDR3 runs to 15 residues. Germline V gene lookup returns CDR1 LNHDA and CDR2 SQIVND (reference sequence). Trimming shortened V by 5 bases and J by 9 bases, and 21 bases separated the two germline ends. Here the CDR3 reads CASSQVGMGSGTQYF. CDR3 DNA: TGTGCCAGTAGTCAGGTGGGCATGGGCTCAGGAACGCAGTATTTT.

The chain links TRBV14 to TRBJ1-3; D gene unclear. The CDR3 runs to 15 residues. Germline V lookup: CDR1 SGHDN, CDR2 FVKESK. The V gene lost 1 base and the J gene lost 3 bases, with 10 bases spanning the gap. In nucleotides, the CDR3 is TGTGCCAGCAGCCAAGGAGAGCGAAGTGGAAACACCATATATTTT. As protein: CASSQGERSGNTIYF.

V and J are TRBV11-2 and TRBJ1-1; possibly TRBD1 for D (6 bases). The CDR3 covers 13 residues. V lost 5 bases, J lost 5 bases, and 12 bases lay in between. CDR1 is SGHAT and CDR2 is FQNNGV in the germline V gene. CDR3 protein: CASSLPGATEAFF. CDR3 DNA: TGTGCCAGCAGCCTCCCAGGGGCGACTGAAGCTTTCTTT.

V usage is TRBV10-3 and J usage is TRBJ1-2; D not certain. CDR1 is ENHRY, CDR2 SYGVKD, per germline. The CDR3 has 17 residues. Trimming left V 3 bases short and J 5 bases short, with 22 bases between. The CDR3 spells CAISEGQDPQSYYGYTF. CDR3 nucleotides: TGTGCCATCAGTGAAGGTCAGGACCCCCAGTCCTATTATGGCTACACCTTC.

This clone was counted once. This chain uses TRBV6-6 with TRBJ1-1; 8 nucleotides line up with TRBD1. Germline trimming cut 3 bases from V and 8 bases from J; bases unmatched to any gene: 11. The CDR3 contains 15 residues. The germline V gene has CDR1 MNHNY and CDR2 SVGAGI (reference sequence). The CDR3 DNA is TGTGCCAGCAGTTATAGGGGAACAGGGGGATCAGAAGCTTTCTTT. Amino acids: CASSYRGTGGSEAFF.

The chain employs TRBV25-1 and TRBJ1-1; 7 nucleotides match TRBD1. The CDR3 contains 14 residues. CDR1 and CDR2 from the germline V gene are MGHDK and SYGVNS. With V trimmed by 6 bases and J by 4 bases, 8 bases remained unmatched. The CDR3 reads CASRETGHRTEAFF. CDR3 sequence (DNA): TGTGCCAGCAGGGAGACAGGGCATCGCACTGAAGCTTTCTTT.

In its sample, this clone was seen once. This chain connects TRBV6-5 to TRBJ2-5, with 13 bases identical to TRBD2. Trimming removed 2 bases from V and 1 base from J; junction bases left unmatched: 1. The CDR3 is 16 residues long. CDR1 and CDR2 (germline): MNHEY, SVGAGI. CDR3 nucleotide sequence: TGTGCCAGCAGTTACGGGACTAGCGGGACCCAAGAGACCCAGTACTTC. The encoded protein is CASSYGTSGTQETQYF.

The gene calls are TRBV6-5 and TRBJ2-7; the D is unclear. V was clipped by 0 bases and J by 7 bases, with 7 bases between them. CDR1 is MNHEY, CDR2 SVGAGI, per germline. The CDR3 is 12 residues long. The CDR3 DNA reads as TGTGCCAGCAGTTACTCCACCCCAGAGCAGTACTTC. This sequence encodes CASSYSTPEQYF.

V is TRBV5-4 and J is TRBJ1-1; D not certain. CDR1 SGHNT and CDR2 YYREEE come from the germline V gene (reference sequence). The length of the CDR3 is 14 residues. The V end lost 2 bases, the J end lost 1 base, and 9 bases lay between the germline ends. The CDR3 loop reads CASSLPGPNTEAFF. CDR3 sequence (DNA): TGTGCCAGCAGCTTACCGGGTCCGAACACTGAAGCTTTCTTT. The full variable domain, with the rest looked up from reference TRBV5-4 and TRBJ1-1, is ETGVTQSPTHLIKTRGQQVTLRCSSQSGHNTVSWYQQALGQGPQFIFQYYREEENGRGNFPPRFSGLQFPNYSSELNVNALELDDSALYLCASSLPGPNTEAFFGQGTRLTVV.

The CDR3 here is CASSYAGNYGYTF. The CDR3 DNA reads as TGTGCCAGCAGTTACGCAGGGAACTATGGCTACACCTTC. The chain has TRBV6-5 and TRBJ1-2; perhaps TRBD1 as D (5 bases). The CDR3 contains 13 residues. Germline V gene lookup returns CDR1 MNHEY and CDR2 SVGAGI. Trimming removed 2 bases from V and 2 bases from J, with 6 bases in between.

The genes are TRBV4-1 and TRBJ2-5; TRBD1 is a possible D gene (6 bases). This CDR3 comprises 14 residues. V was cut by 0 bases and J by 7 bases, with 12 bases left in between. Germline loops: CDR1 MGHRA, CDR2 YSYEKL. In DNA form, the CDR3 reads TGCGCCAGCAGCCAAGATAGGGGGTTCCGGACCCAGTACTTC. Protein product: CASSQDRGFRTQYF.

This clone was seen only once. The J gene is TRBJ2-2, the V gene TRBV19; a weak D match, TRBD1 (6 bases). This CDR3 contains 16 residues. Looked up from germline, CDR1 is LNHDA and CDR2 is SQIVND (reference sequence). Between the trimmed V and J ends, which lost 5 bases and 4 bases, there was a span of 17 bases. Written as DNA, the CDR3 is TGTGCCAGTAGTGTTTTGGTTCCAGGGGTCACCGGGGAGCTGTTTTTT. This codes for CASSVLVPGVTGELFF.

The gene calls are TRBV10-2 and TRBJ2-3; no clear D gene. The CDR3 has 12 residues. CDR1 WSHSY and CDR2 SAAADI come from the germline V gene. V lost 3 bases, J lost 4 bases, and 5 bases lay in between. CDR3 DNA: TGCGCCAGCAGTGACGGCTCAGATACGCAGTATTTT. Translation gives CASSDGSDTQYF.

This clone has just a few counts. The chain carries TRBV27 and TRBJ2-5; D is perhaps TRBD1 or TRBD2 (6 bases each). This CDR3 has 15 amino acids. Germline CDR1 reads MNHEY; CDR2 reads SMNVEV (reference sequence). V lost 0 bases to trimming and J lost 0 bases, with 8 bases between them. This CDR3 reads CASSLSGGHQETQYF. The CDR3 DNA sequence: TGTGCCAGCAGTTTATCGGGGGGCCACCAAGAGACCCAGTACTTC.

The chain combines TRBV19 with TRBJ1-5, with D uncertain. Trimming pared 5 bases from V and 3 bases from J, leaving 11 bases between. The CDR3 totals 14 residues. Per germline, CDR1 LNHDA and CDR2 SQIVND (reference sequence). The CDR3 sequence: CASSLLIHNQPQHF. The CDR3 DNA reads as TGTGCCAGTAGTTTATTGATCCACAATCAGCCCCAGCATTTT.

CDR3 in amino acids: CASSQDEQGAFYNEQFF. The CDR3 DNA reads as TGCGCCAGCAGCCAAGACGAACAGGGGGCTTTCTACAATGAGCAGTTCTTC. This chain links TRBV4-3 with TRBJ2-1, with 9 bases aligning to TRBD1. V trimming: 0 bases; J trimming: 3 bases; junction bases outside the gene matches: 6. This CDR3 has 17 amino acids. CDR1 and CDR2 (germline): LGHNA, YSLEER.

The chain is built from TRBV16 and TRBJ1-5; 10 nucleotides match TRBD1. This CDR3 spans 16 amino acids. V dropped 4 bases and J dropped 0; count of bases not matched to a gene: 3. CDR1 is KGHSY and CDR2 is FQNENV in the germline V gene. This CDR3 reads CASSPGTGDSNQPQHF. The CDR3 DNA reads TGTGCCAGCAGCCCTGGGACAGGGGATAGCAATCAGCCCCAGCATTTT.